The 14 T cell receptor beta chains in this list originate from one sample, sequenced in a study of T cells in narcolepsy. Assay used: immunoSEQ multiplex PCR; TCRdb lists only in-frame clones, some missing. Altogether approximately 25,000 clones are present, around 63% being singletons, with the ten largest covering roughly 12%. The sequencing input was memory (CD45RA-) CD4+ T cells from blood. These receptor sequences come from a human donor in good health.

CDR3 region: CASSLETGGALRLEGRDTQYF. In nucleotides, the CDR3 is TGCGCCAGCAGCTTGGAGACAGGGGGTGCATTGAGACTAGAAGGAAGAGATACGCAGTATTTT. The V gene is TRBV5-1, the J gene TRBJ2-3; 9 bases fit TRBD1. The germline V gene encodes CDR1 SGHRS and CDR2 YFSETQ. After removal of 0 bases from V and 5 bases from J, the junction contained 22 bases not matched to a gene. CDR3 length: 21 amino acids.

This rearrangement joins TRBV19 to TRBJ1-1; 8 bases align to TRBD1. Losses at the gene ends were 6 bases for V and 1 base for J; bases not matched to a gene: 1. The CDR3 loop spans 13 amino acids. CDR1 is LNHDA, CDR2 SQIVND, per germline (reference sequence). The CDR3 DNA reads as TGTGCCAGTAGAGGACAGGGGAACACTGAAGCTTTCTTT. Protein: CASRGQGNTEAFF. The full variable domain, with the rest looked up from reference TRBV19 and TRBJ1-1, is DGGITQSPKYLFRKEGQNVTLSCEQNLNHDAMYWYRQDPGQGLRLIYYSQIVNDFQKGDIAEGYSVSREKKESFPLTVTSAQKNPTAFYLCASRGQGNTEAFFGQGTRLTVV.

The rearrangement uses TRBV7-2 and TRBJ2-7; 7 bases fit TRBD2. Germline V gives CDR1 SGHTA, CDR2 FQGNSA. This CDR3 is built from 15 residues. V lost 5 bases, J lost 3 bases, and 10 bases stayed unmatched. CDR3 residues: CASSPTGLDYYEQYF. For the CDR3, the DNA is TGTGCCAGCAGCCCCACTGGACTAGATTACTACGAGCAGTACTTC.

This clone showed up just once. The V call is TRBV19, the J call TRBJ2-1; D perhaps matches TRBD2 (6 bases). The germline V gene encodes CDR1 LNHDA and CDR2 SQIVND (reference sequence). CDR3 size: 16 residues. Trimming shortened V by 5 bases and J by 1 base, and 15 bases separated the two germline ends. The CDR3 protein is CASSPPGLPSYNEQFF. The CDR3 bases are TGTGCCAGTAGTCCACCGGGACTTCCATCCTACAATGAGCAGTTCTTC.

The chain links TRBV5-1 to TRBJ2-5, with 13 bases lining up with TRBD2. The ends lost 8 bases at V and 5 bases at J; junction bases unmatched: 6. This CDR3 is 14 amino acids long. Germline CDR1 is SGHRS and CDR2 is YFSETQ. CDR3 loop: CASTSGRAGETQYF. Here the CDR3 DNA reads TGCGCCAGTACTAGCGGGAGGGCCGGGGAGACCCAGTACTTC.

This clone was recorded a few times. The chain carries TRBV30 and TRBJ2-3, with TRBD2 as a possible D gene (6 bases). Germline V gene lookup returns CDR1 GTSNPN and CDR2 SVGIG (reference sequence). CDR3 length: 15 residues. V lost 5 bases to trimming and J lost 1 base, with 16 bases between them. The chain's CDR3 is CAWGLLAIGTDTQYF. Written as DNA, the CDR3 is TGTGCCTGGGGCCTCCTAGCGATCGGCACAGATACGCAGTATTTT.

The V and J genes are TRBV27 and TRBJ2-5; possibly TRBD1 or TRBD2 for D (5 bases each). The CDR3 is 14 residues long. Germline CDR1 is MNHEY and CDR2 is SMNVEV (reference sequence). V lost 5 bases and J lost 5, with 15 bases in between. CDR3 protein: CASSDLGAGETQYF. In DNA, the CDR3 is TGTGCCAGCAGTGACCTCGGGGCCGGGGAGACCCAGTACTTC.

The rearrangement joins TRBV10-3 to TRBJ1-2, with no clear D. This CDR3 contains 15 residues. V was clipped by 11 bases and J by 0 bases, with 19 bases between them. Germline V CDR1 and CDR2: ENHRY, SYGVKD. In DNA form, the CDR3 reads TGTGCCTCTTTAGGAGGGCAGGCCGCTAACTATGGCTACACCTTC. Its protein product is CASLGGQAANYGYTF.

This chain uses TRBV7-6 with TRBJ2-3; TRBD2 is a possible D gene (5 bases). In germline, CDR1 is SGHVS, CDR2 FNYEAQ. Trimming took 3 bases from V and 4 from J, leaving 11 bases between them. The CDR3 runs 14 residues. CDR3 residues: CASSFEGFADTQYF. The CDR3 DNA is TGTGCCAGCAGCTTTGAGGGCTTCGCAGATACGCAGTATTTT.

The rearrangement uses TRBV4-1 and TRBJ1-2, with 12 bases fitting TRBD1. In germline, CDR1 is MGHRA, CDR2 YSYEKL. CDR3 length: 16 amino acids. V shed 6 bases and J 4 bases; nucleotides not matched to a gene: 9. The CDR3 sequence is CASRRGTGGQGYGYTF. The CDR3 coding sequence is TGCGCCAGCAGACGCGGGACAGGGGGCCAGGGCTATGGCTACACCTTC.

This chain connects TRBV5-4 to TRBJ2-5, with no clear D. Germline CDR1 and CDR2: SGHNT and YYREEE (reference sequence). The CDR3 covers 14 residues. The V end lost 2 bases, the J end lost 2 bases, and 10 bases lay between the germline ends. The CDR3: CASSLRLGQETQYF. CDR3 sequence (DNA): TGTGCCAGCAGCTTACGTCTGGGGCAAGAGACCCAGTACTTC. The variable domain in full, completed from reference TRBV5-4 and TRBJ2-5, reads ETGVTQSPTHLIKTRGQQVTLRCSSQSGHNTVSWYQQALGQGPQFIFQYYREEENGRGNFPPRFSGLQFPNYSSELNVNALELDDSALYLCASSLRLGQETQYFGPGTRLLVL.

The V call is TRBV9, the J call TRBJ2-7; TRBD2 might be the D (6 bases). Trimming pared 0 bases from V and 6 bases from J, leaving 10 bases between. Looked up from germline, CDR1 is SGDLS and CDR2 is YYNGEE. CDR3 length: 13 amino acids. The CDR3 here is CASSVESGGEQYF. The CDR3 DNA follows: TGTGCCAGCAGCGTAGAATCCGGGGGCGAGCAGTACTTC.

This clone was seen more than once but under ten times. This chain connects TRBV5-1 to TRBJ2-1, with no clear D. Germline V lookup: CDR1 SGHRS, CDR2 YFSETQ. V was cut by 0 bases and J by 8 bases, with 3 bases left in between. The CDR3 is 11 residues long. CDR3: CASSLVDEQFF. CDR3 DNA: TGCGCCAGCAGCTTGGTTGATGAGCAGTTCTTC.

Only a few counts were recorded for this clone. The chain carries TRBV28 and TRBJ2-7; D gene unclear. Per the germline V gene, CDR1 is MDHEN and CDR2 is SYDVKM. The CDR3 sequence is 13 residues long. V was clipped by 5 bases and J by 0 bases, with 8 bases between them. The CDR3 bases are TGTGCCAGCAGTATCGACTCCTCCTACGAGCAGTACTTC. This translates into CASSIDSSYEQYF.